This T cell receptor (beta chain) was identified in a study of T cell responses to AZD1222 COVID-19 vaccine. TCRdb's copy holds only in-frame clones and misses some; the assay was immunoSEQ multiplex PCR. The sample lists 40,000 to 45,000 clones, more than 80% occurring once. For this clone: What it binds is unknown.

The CDR3 loop spans 16 amino acids. V was trimmed by 2 bases and J by 6 bases, leaving 17 bases between them. From germline, CDR1 is LNHDA and CDR2 SQIVND (reference sequence). Whole-study findings and limits: Increases in Spike-specific TCR breadth and depth were seen after two AZD1222 doses. Spike as a whole was targeted by vaccine-associated CD4 TCRs, dominant at 160-218 and 743-854. The number of AZD1222 recipients seropositive at baseline was only five to seven. Females outnumbered males among donors, who were mostly white British; clonal diversity was possibly underestimated.

The receptor was derived from an adult in good health. The specimen comprised peripheral blood, sampled on day 0 of AZD1222 vaccination. This chain uses TRBV19 with TRBJ2-1; no clear D gene. CDR3 sequence: CASSIFDGDRGNEQFF. DNA of the CDR3: TGTGCCAGTAGTATATTTGACGGAGACCGTGGCAATGAGCAGTTCTTC.